The entry that follows covers one T cell receptor (beta chain) sequence. The antigen remains unidentified. Overall study results and limits: Whole repertoires were not studied in the larger cohort, only one V-J beta rearrangement. The TCR gene usage of tumor memory CD4+ T cells clustered together with blood and lymph node memory CD4+ cells and with lymph node naive CD4+ cells. Tumor-infiltrating Treg TCR alpha and beta sequences overlapped most with tumor naive CD4+ T cells, then blood naive.

This CDR3 has 17 residues. Trimming stripped 5 bases from V and 5 bases from J, with 25 bases between. The germline gives CDR1 LNHNV, CDR2 YYDKDF (reference sequence). Full-length variable regions came from constant-region reverse primers plus semi-nested Nested Universal Primer A PCR. TCRdb redid the calling of the 5' RACE reads with MiXCR, one entry per CDR3 protein. The sample consists of 10,000 to 15,000 distinct CDR3 sequences, around a quarter of them appearing once. This TCR derives from a female donor with breast cancer. The sequencing input was naive CD4+ T cells sorted from blood. Subset described: naive CD4+ T cells, CD4+CD45RA+CD25-. This sequence joins TRBV15 and TRBJ2-7, with a weak D call TRBD2 (6 bases). CDR3 in amino acids: CATSVQGGRSLSDEQYF. The DNA for the CDR3 is TGTGCCACCAGCGTCCAGGGAGGCAGGAGCCTATCGGACGAGCAGTACTTC.